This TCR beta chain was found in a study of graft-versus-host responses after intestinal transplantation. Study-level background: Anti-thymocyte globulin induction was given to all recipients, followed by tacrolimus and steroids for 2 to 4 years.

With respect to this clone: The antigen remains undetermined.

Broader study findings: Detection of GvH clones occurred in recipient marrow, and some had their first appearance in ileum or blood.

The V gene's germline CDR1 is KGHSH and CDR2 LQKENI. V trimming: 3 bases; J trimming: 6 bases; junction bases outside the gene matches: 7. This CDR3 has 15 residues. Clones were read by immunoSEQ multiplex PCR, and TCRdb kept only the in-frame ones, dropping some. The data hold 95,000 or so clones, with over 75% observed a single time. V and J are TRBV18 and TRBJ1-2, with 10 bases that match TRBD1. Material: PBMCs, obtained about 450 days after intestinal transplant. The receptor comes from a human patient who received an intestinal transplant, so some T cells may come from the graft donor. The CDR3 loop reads CASSPITGTGDGYTF. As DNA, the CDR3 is TGTGCCAGCTCACCTATTACCGGGACAGGGGATGGCTACACCTTC.